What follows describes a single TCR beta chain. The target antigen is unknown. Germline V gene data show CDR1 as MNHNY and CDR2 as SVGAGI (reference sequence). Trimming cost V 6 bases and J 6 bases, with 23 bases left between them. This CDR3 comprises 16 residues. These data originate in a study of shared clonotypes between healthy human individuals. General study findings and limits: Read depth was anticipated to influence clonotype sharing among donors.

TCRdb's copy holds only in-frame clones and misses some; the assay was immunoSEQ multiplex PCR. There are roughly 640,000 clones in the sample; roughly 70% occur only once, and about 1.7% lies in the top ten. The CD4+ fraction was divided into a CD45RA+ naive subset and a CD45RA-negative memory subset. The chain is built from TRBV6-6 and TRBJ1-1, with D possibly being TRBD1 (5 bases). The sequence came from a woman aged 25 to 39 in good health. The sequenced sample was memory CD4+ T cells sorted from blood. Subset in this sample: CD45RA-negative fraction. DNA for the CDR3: TGTGCCAGCAGCTGTCGGTTAGGGACTTTAAACGCTGAAGCTTTCTTT. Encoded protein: CASSCRLGTLNAEAFF.